The 8 T cell receptor beta chains reported below all come from one sample, sequenced in a study of T cell responses to AZD1222 COVID-19 vaccine (TCRdb year 2021). Library preparation employed the immunoSEQ multiplex PCR assay. Sourced from immuneACCESS, this table was stored by TCRdb with only in-frame sequences that have V and J called. A share of the clones is absent; for the studies checked, an unresolved V gene accounts for under half, and the remainder has no known explanation. Recorded for this sample are 100,000 to 150,000 clones; roughly 86% of them occurred a single time. About 3% of the sample rests with the top ten. This specimen's time point label, interpreted: about 28 days (+/-7) after the second vaccine dose. Here the sequenced sample was peripheral blood, taken 28 days after the second AZD1222 dose. These TCRs come from an adult who received the AZD1222 COVID-19 vaccine.

V usage is TRBV7-2 and J usage is TRBJ1-2; no reliable D call. The CDR3 has 12 amino acids. Per the germline V gene, CDR1 is SGHTA and CDR2 is FQGNSA. With 0 bases removed from V and 8 bases from J, the gap between germline ends came to 7 bases. The CDR3 here is CASSLAIRGYTF. The CDR3 DNA reads TGTGCCAGCAGCTTAGCTATTAGGGGCTACACCTTC.

V usage is TRBV9 and J usage is TRBJ1-4; unclear D gene. Germline V gives CDR1 SGDLS, CDR2 YYNGEE. The CDR3 spans 13 residues. V lost 1 base and J lost 3, with 4 bases in between. CDR3: CASSVIPNEKLFF. The CDR3 DNA reads as TGTGCCAGCAGCGTAATTCCTAATGAAAAACTGTTTTTT.

J is TRBJ1-2 and V is TRBV7-8; no reliable D call. Trimming cost V 0 bases and J 5 bases, with 4 bases left between them. The CDR3 covers 12 residues. In germline, CDR1 is SGHVS, CDR2 FQNEAQ. CDR3 loop: CASSLAGYGYTF. CDR3 nucleotides: TGTGCCAGCAGCTTAGCGGGGTATGGCTACACCTTC.

The gene calls are TRBV7-6 and TRBJ1-1; D is unclear. V lost 1 base and J lost 3, with 12 bases in between. The V gene's germline CDR1 is SGHVS and CDR2 FNYEAQ. This CDR3 comprises 15 residues. The DNA of the CDR3 is TGTGCCAGCAGCTTAGGGGCAGGACGAGACACTGAAGCTTTCTTT. Translating it yields CASSLGAGRDTEAFF.

This chain links TRBV24-1 with TRBJ1-4; 8 nucleotides line up with TRBD1. This CDR3 spans 13 amino acids. Germline loops: CDR1 KGHDR, CDR2 SFDVKD. Trimming removed 9 bases from V and 6 bases from J; junction bases left unmatched: 5. As DNA, the CDR3 is TGTGCCACCTCGGACAGGGAACATGAAAAACTGTTTTTT. Translating it yields CATSDREHEKLFF.

This chain links TRBV12-5 with TRBJ2-6, with 10 bases fitting TRBD1. Per the germline V gene, CDR1 is LGHNT and CDR2 is FRNRAP. Trimming removed 3 bases from V and 0 bases from J; junction bases left unmatched: 17. This CDR3 region has 22 residues. DNA for the CDR3: TGTGCTAGTGGTTTATTCCGGGACAGGGGCCTAATTCGGTCCTCTGGGGCCAACGTCCTGACTTTC. Amino acids: CASGLFRDRGLIRSSGANVLTF.

The gene calls are TRBV11-2 and TRBJ1-1, with a possible D match to TRBD1 (5 bases). CDR3 length: 14 residues. Trimming cost V 2 bases and J 1 base, with 8 bases left between them. Germline V gives CDR1 SGHAT, CDR2 FQNNGV. The CDR3 sequence is CASSLTGGNTEAFF. DNA for the CDR3: TGTGCCAGCAGCTTAACCGGGGGGAACACTGAAGCTTTCTTT.

This chain's CDR3 is CASSWLGTYEQYF. The CDR3 DNA is TGTGCCAGCAGTTGGTTGGGAACCTACGAGCAGTACTTC. V usage is TRBV6-5 and J usage is TRBJ2-7; D is unclear. The CDR3 contains 13 residues. Trimming took 4 bases from V and 2 from J, leaving 9 bases between them. Germline CDR1 MNHEY, CDR2 SVGAGI.